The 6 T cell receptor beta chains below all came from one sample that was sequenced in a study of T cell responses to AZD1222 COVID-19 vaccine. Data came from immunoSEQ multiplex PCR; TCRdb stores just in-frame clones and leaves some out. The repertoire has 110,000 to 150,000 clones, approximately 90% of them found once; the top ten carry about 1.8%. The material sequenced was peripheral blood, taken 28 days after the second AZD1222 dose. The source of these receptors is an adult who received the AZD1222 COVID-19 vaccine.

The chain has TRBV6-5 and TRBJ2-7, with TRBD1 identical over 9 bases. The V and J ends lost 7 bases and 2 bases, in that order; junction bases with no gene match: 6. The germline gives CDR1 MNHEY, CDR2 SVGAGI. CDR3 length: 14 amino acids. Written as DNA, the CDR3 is TGTGCCAGCATTACAGGGGGCAGAACCTACGAGCAGTACTTC. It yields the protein CASITGGRTYEQYF.

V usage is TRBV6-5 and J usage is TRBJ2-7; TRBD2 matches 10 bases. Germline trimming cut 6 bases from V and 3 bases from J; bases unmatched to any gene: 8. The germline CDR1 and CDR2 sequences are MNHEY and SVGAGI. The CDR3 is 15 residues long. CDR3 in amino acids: CASRDLAGEVYEQYF. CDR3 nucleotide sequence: TGTGCCAGCAGGGACCTAGCGGGAGAAGTCTACGAGCAGTACTTC.

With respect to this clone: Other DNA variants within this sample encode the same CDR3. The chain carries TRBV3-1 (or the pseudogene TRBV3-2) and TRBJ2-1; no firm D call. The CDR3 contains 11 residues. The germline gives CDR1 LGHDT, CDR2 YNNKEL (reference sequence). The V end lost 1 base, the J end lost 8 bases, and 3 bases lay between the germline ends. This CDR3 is CASSQGYEQFF. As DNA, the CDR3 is TGTGCCAGCAGCCAAGGGTATGAGCAGTTCTTC.

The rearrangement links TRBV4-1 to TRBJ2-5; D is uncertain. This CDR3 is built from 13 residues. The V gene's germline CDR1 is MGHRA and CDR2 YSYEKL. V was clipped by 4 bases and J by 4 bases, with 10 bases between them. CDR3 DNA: TGCGCCAGCAGCCGAGCCAGTCTAGAGACCCAGTACTTC. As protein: CASSRASLETQYF.

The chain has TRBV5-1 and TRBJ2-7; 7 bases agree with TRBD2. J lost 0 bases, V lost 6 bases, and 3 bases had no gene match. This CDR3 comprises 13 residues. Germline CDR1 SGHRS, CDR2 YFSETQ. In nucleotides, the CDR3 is TGCGCCAGCAAGGCGGGAGACTCCTACGAGCAGTACTTC. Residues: CASKAGDSYEQYF.

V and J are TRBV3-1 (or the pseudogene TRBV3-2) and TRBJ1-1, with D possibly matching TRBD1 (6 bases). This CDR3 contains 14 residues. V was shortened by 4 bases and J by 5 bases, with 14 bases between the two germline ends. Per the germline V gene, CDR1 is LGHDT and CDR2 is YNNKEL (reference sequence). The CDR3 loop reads CASSPQGGYTEAFF. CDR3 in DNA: TGTGCCAGCAGCCCTCAAGGGGGTTATACTGAAGCTTTCTTT.